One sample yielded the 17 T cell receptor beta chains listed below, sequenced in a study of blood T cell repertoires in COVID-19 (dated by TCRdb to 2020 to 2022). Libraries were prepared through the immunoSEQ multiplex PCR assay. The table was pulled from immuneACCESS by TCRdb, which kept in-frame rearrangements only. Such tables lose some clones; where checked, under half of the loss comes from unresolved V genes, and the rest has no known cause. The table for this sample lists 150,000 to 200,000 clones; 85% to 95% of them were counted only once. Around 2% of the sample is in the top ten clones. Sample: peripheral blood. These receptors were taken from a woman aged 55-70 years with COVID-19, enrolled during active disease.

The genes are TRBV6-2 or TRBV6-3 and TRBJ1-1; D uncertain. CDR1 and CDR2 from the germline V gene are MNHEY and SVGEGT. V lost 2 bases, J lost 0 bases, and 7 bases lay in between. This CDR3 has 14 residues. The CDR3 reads CASSYILMNTEAFF. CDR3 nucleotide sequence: TGTGCCAGCAGTTACATACTCATGAACACTGAAGCTTTCTTT.

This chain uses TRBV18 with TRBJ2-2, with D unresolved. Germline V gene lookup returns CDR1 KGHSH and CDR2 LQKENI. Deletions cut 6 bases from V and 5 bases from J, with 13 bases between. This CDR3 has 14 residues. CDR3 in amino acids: CASSTNYITGELFF. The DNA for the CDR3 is TGTGCCAGCTCCACCAACTACATAACCGGGGAGCTGTTTTTT.

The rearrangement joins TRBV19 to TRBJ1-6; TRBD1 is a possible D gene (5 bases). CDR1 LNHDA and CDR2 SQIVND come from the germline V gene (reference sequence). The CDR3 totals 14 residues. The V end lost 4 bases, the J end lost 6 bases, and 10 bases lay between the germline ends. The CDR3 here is CASSKGRANSPLHF. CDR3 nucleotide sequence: TGTGCCAGTAGTAAGGGCAGGGCTAATTCACCCCTCCACTTT. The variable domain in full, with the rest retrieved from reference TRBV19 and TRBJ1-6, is DGGITQSPKYLFRKEGQNVTLSCEQNLNHDAMYWYRQDPGQGLRLIYYSQIVNDFQKGDIAEGYSVSREKKESFPLTVTSAQKNPTAFYLCASSKGRANSPLHFGNGTRLTVT.

CDR3 bases: TGTGCCAGCAGCGTAGATAAGGAGCGGGGAGGAGAGACCCAGTACTTC. Its protein product is CASSVDKERGGETQYF. V is TRBV9 and J is TRBJ2-5; 7 bases agree with TRBD2. The CDR3 has 16 residues. Trimming at V came to 0 bases and at J to 4 bases, leaving 9 bases not matched to a gene. Germline lookup yields CDR1 SGDLS and CDR2 YYNGEE.

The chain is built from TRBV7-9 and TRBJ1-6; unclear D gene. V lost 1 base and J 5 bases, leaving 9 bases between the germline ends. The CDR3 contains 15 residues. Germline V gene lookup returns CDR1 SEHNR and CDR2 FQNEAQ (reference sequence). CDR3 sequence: CASSLGWGDNSPLHF. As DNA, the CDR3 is TGTGCCAGCAGCTTAGGGTGGGGAGATAATTCACCCCTCCACTTT.

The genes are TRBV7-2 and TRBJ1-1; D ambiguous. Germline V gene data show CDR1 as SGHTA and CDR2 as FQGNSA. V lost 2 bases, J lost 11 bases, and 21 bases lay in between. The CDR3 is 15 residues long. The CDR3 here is CASSLPSPIQLRAFF. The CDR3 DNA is TGTGCCAGCAGCTTACCTTCCCCGATCCAACTGCGGGCTTTCTTT.

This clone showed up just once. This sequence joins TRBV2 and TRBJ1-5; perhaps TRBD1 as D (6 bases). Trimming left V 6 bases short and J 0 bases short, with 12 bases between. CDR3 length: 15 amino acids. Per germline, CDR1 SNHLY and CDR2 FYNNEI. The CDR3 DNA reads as TGTGCCAGCAGAGACAGGTCATATAGCAATCAGCCCCAGCATTTT. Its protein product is CASRDRSYSNQPQHF.

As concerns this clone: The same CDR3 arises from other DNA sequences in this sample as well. CDR3 in DNA: TGTGCCAGCAGTTGGGACAGAGGGACTGAAGCTTTCTTT. The encoded protein is CASSWDRGTEAFF. The chain couples TRBV6-5 to TRBJ1-1; 7 bases are shared with TRBD1. V lost 4 bases, J lost 5 bases, and 4 bases stayed unmatched. The germline V gene encodes CDR1 MNHEY and CDR2 SVGAGI. The CDR3 has 13 amino acids.

The CDR3 nucleotides are TGTGCCAGCAGCGTCCAACTAAGTGGGGAGAACACCATATATTTT. Encoded protein: CASSVQLSGENTIYF. The J gene is TRBJ1-3, the V gene TRBV9; the D is unclear. The CDR3 loop spans 15 amino acids. Deletions cut 2 bases from V and 7 bases from J, with 16 bases between. The germline CDR1 and CDR2 sequences are SGDLS and YYNGEE.

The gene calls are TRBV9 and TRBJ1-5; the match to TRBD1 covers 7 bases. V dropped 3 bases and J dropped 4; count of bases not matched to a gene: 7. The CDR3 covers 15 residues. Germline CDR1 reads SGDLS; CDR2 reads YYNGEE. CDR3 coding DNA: TGTGCCAGCAGCGAAAGGGACAGTTATAATCAGCCCCAGCATTTT. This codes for CASSERDSYNQPQHF. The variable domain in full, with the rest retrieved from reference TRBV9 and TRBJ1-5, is DSGVTQTPKHLITATGQRVTLRCSPRSGDLSVYWYQQSLDQGLQFLIQYYNGEERAKGNILERFSAQQFPDLHSELNLSSLELGDSALYFCASSERDSYNQPQHFGDGTRLSIL.

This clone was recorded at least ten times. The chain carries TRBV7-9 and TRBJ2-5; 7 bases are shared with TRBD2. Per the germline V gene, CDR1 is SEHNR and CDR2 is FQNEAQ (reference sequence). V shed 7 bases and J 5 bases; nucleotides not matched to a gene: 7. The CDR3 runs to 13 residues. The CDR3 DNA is TGTGCCAGCACCTCGGCGGGGGAGGAGACCCAGTACTTC. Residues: CASTSAGEETQYF.

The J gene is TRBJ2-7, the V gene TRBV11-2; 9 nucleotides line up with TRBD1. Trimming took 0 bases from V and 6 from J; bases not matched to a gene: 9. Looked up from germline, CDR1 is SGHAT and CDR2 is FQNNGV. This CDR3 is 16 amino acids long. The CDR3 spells CASSLDGTGPPREQYF. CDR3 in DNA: TGTGCCAGCAGCTTAGATGGGACAGGGCCACCCCGCGAGCAGTACTTC. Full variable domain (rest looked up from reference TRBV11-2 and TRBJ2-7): EAGVAQSPRYKIIEKRQSVAFWCNPISGHATLYWYQQILGQGPKLLIQFQNNGVVDDSQLPKDRFSAERLKGVDSTLKIQPAKLEDSAVYLCASSLDGTGPPREQYFGPGTRLTVT.

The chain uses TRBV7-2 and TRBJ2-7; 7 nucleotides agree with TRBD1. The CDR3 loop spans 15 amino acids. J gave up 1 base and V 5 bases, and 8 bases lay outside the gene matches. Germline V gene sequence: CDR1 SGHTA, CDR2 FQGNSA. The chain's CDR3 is CASSRDDRASYEQYF. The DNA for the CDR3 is TGTGCCAGCAGCCGCGACGACAGGGCTTCCTACGAGCAGTACTTC.

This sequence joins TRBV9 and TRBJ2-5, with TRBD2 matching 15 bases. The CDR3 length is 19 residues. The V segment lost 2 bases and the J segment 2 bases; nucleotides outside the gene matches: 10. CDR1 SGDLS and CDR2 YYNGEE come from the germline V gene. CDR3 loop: CASSVGLAGGRPFQETQYF. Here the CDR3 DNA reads TGTGCCAGCAGCGTCGGACTAGCGGGGGGGCGGCCATTTCAAGAGACCCAGTACTTC.

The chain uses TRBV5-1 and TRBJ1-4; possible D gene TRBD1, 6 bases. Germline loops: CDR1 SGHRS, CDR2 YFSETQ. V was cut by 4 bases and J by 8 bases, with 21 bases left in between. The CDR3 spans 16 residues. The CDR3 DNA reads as TGCGCCAGCAGCCGTAAAGAACAGGGCCTCGGGGAAAAACTGTTTTTT. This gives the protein CASSRKEQGLGEKLFF.

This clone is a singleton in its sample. CDR3 protein: CASREGQRYGYTF. The CDR3 DNA sequence: TGTGCCAGCAGGGAGGGACAGAGGTATGGCTACACCTTC. V usage is TRBV12-3 or TRBV12-4 and J usage is TRBJ1-2; 7 positions agree with TRBD1. Germline trimming cut 6 bases from V and 5 bases from J; bases unmatched to any gene: 6. CDR3 length: 13 amino acids.

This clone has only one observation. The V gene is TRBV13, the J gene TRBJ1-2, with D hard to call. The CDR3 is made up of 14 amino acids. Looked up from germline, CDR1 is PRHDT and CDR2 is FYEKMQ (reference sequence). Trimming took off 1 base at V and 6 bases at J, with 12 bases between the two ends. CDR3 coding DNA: TGTGCCAGCAGCTTAGTAGGGAGGTTCAATGGCTACACCTTC. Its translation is CASSLVGRFNGYTF.